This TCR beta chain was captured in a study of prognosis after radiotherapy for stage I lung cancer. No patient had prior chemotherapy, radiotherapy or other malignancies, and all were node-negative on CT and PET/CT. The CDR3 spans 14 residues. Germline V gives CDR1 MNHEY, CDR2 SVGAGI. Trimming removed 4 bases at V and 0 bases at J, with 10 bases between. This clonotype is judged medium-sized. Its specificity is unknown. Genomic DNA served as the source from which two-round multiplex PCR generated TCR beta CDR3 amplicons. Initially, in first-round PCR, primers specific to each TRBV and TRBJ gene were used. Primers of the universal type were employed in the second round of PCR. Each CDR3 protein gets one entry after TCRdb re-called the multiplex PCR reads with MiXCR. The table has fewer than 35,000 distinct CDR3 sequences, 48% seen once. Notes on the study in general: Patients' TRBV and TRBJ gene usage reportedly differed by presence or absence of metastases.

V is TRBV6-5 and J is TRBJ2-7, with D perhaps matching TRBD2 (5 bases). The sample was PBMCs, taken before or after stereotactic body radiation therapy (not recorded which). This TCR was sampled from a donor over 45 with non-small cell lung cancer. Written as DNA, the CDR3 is TGTGCCAGCAGTTGGGAGACTGTCTCCTACGAGCAGTACTTC. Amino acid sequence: CASSWETVSYEQYF.